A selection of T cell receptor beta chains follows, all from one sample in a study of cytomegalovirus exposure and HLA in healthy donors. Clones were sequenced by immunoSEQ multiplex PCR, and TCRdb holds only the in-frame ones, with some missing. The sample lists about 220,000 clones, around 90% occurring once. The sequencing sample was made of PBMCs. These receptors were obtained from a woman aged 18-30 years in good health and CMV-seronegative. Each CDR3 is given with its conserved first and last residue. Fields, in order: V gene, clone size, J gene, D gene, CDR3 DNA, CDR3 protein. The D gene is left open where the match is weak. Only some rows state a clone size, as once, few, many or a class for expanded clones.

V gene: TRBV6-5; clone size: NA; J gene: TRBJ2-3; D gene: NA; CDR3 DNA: TGTGCCAGCAGTTGGCAAGGGGCCTCTAGCACAGATACGCAGTATTTT; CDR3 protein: CASSWQGASSTDTQYF
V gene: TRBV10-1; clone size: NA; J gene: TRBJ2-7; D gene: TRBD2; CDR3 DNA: TGCGCCAGCAGGGAGGTCGGGAGGCTACCCTACGAGCAGTACTTC; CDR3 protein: CASREVGRLPYEQYF
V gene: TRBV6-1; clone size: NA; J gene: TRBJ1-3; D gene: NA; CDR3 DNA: TGTGCCAGCAGTGCGAAACACCCGCTTAGCTCGCTCGGGAGCACCATATATTTT; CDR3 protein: CASSAKHPLSSLGSTIYF
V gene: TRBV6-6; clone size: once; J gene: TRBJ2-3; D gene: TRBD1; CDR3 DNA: TGTGCCAGCAGTCACCCCCCGGACAGGGAAAATACGCAGTATTTT; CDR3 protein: CASSHPPDRENTQYF
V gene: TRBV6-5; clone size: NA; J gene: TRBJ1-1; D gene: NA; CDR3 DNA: TGTGCCAGCAGTAGGCCCTCGGAGGCAGGCACTGAAGCTTTCTTT; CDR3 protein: CASSRPSEAGTEAFF
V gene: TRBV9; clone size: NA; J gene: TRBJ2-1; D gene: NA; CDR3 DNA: TGTGCCAGCAGCGCGACCCACTCGGGGTACAATGAGCAGTTCTTC; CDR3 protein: CASSATHSGYNEQFF
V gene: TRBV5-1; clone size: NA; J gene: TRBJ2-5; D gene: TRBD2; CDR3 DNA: TGCGCCAGCAGCACGGGACTAGCGGGCGGGCCCCAAGAGACCCAGTACTTC; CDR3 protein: CASSTGLAGGPQETQYF
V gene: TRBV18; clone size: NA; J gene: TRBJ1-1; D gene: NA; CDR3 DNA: TGTGCCAGCTCACCACCGGTCGGGGGTGTCACTGAAGCTTTCTTT; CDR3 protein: CASSPPVGGVTEAFF
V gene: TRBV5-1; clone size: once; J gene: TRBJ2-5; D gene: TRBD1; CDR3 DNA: TGCGCCAGCAGCTACAAACAGGGGGCTGAGGAGACCCAGTACTTC; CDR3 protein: CASSYKQGAEETQYF
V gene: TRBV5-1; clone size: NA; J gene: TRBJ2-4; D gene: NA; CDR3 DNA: TGCGCCAGCAGCTTGTCGGGTCCTGGGGCCAAAAACATTCAGTACTTC; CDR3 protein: CASSLSGPGAKNIQYF
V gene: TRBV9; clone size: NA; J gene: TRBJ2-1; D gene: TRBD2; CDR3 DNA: TGTGCCAGCAGCGTAGGGAATAGCGGGAGTAATGAGCAGTTCTTC; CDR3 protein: CASSVGNSGSNEQFF
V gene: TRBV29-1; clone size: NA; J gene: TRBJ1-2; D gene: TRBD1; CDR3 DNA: TGCAGCATGCGGACAGGAGACTATGGCTACACCTTC; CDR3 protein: CSMRTGDYGYTF
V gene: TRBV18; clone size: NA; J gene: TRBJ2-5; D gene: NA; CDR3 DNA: TGTGCCAGCTCACCAAGTGGTGCAGGGGACATACAAGAGACCCAGTACTTC; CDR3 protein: CASSPSGAGDIQETQYF
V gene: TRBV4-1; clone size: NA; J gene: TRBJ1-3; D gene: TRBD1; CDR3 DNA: TGCGCCAGCAGCCAAGAATCCCCTACAGGGGTTGGAAACACCATATATTTT; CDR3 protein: CASSQESPTGVGNTIYF
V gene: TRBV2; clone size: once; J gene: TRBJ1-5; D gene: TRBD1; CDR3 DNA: TGTGCCAGCAGACTAGGACAGGCCTCTATTTTGCATTTT; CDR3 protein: CASRLGQASILHF
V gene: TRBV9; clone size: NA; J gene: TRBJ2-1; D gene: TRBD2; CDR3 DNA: TGTGCCAGCAGCTCCGGGAGGGGCAATGAGCAGTTCTTC; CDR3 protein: CASSSGRGNEQFF
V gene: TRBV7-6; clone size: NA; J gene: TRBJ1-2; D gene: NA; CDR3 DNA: TGTGCCAGCAGCTTAGAAGTCGGGGGGCGAAGGGGCTACACCTTC; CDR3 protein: CASSLEVGGRRGYTF
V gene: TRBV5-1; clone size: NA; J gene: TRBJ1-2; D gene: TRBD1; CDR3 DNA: TGCGCCAGCAGCTTGACAGGGGCTAACTATGGCTACACCTTC; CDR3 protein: CASSLTGANYGYTF
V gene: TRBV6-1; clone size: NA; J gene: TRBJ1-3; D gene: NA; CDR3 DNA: TGTGCCACCGAGACAGATTCTGGAAACACCATATATTTT; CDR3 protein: CATETDSGNTIYF
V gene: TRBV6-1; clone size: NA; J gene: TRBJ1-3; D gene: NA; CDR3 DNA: TGTGCCAGCAGCCCTGGAGCGGGGCCTGGAAACACCATATATTTT; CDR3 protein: CASSPGAGPGNTIYF
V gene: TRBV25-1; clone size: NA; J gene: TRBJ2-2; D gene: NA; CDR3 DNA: TGTGCCAGCAGTGGACAGGCTGGGACCGGGGAGCTGTTTTTT; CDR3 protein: CASSGQAGTGELFF
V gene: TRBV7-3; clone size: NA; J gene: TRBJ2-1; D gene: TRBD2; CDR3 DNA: TGTGCCAGCAGCCAATTCGGACTAGCGGACAATGAGCAGTTCTTC; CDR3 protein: CASSQFGLADNEQFF
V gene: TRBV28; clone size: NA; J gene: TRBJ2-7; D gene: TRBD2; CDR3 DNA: TGTGCCAGCAGTTTATTAGCTAGCGGGTCCTACGAGCAGTACTTC; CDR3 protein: CASSLLASGSYEQYF